The sequence of this TCR beta chain was determined in a study of cytomegalovirus exposure and HLA in healthy donors. Clones were read by immunoSEQ multiplex PCR, and TCRdb kept only the in-frame ones, dropping some. The sample carries about 69,000 clones, around 93% recorded once. The V end was cut by 4 bases, the J end by 0 bases, with 7 bases between. CDR1 and CDR2 (germline): LNHDA, SQIVND (reference sequence). The CDR3 loop spans 14 amino acids. The TCR originated in a woman under 30 in good health and CMV-seronegative. Sequencing was performed on PBMCs. The gene calls are TRBV19 and TRBJ1-5; unclear D gene. The CDR3 spells CASSNRFSNQPQHF. In DNA, the CDR3 is TGTGCCAGTAGTAACCGGTTTAGCAATCAGCCCCAGCATTTT.